This T cell receptor beta chain emerged from a study of OX40 agonist ivuxolimab in advanced cancers. Measured with immunoSEQ multiplex PCR; TCRdb has only the in-frame clones, and not every one. The repertoire consists of about 28,000 clones, with 85% to 90% occurring once and the leading ten covering about 44%. CDR1 and CDR2 from the germline V gene are MDHEN and SYDVKM. CDR3 length: 15 amino acids. The V and J ends lost 8 bases and 3 bases respectively, with 19 bases between them. The sequencing used CD4+ or CD8+ T cells sorted from blood, collected in a trial of the OX40 agonist ivuxolimab. The source is an adult with an advanced solid tumor such as melanoma, head and neck, liver or kidney cancer. The chain uses TRBV28 and TRBJ1-1; D remains unclear. The CDR3 here is CASPPVLGRDTEAFF. DNA for the CDR3: TGTGCCAGCCCCCCTGTCCTGGGTAGGGACACTGAAGCTTTCTTT. The variable domain in full, with the rest retrieved from reference TRBV28 and TRBJ1-1, is DVKVTQSSRYLVKRTGEKVFLECVQDMDHENMFWYRQDPGLGLRLIYFSYDVKMKEKGDIPEGYSVSREKKERFSLILESASTNQTSMYLCASPPVLGRDTEAFFGQGTRLTVV.